Listed below are T cell receptor beta chains from one sample, sequenced in a study of T cells in Graves' hyperthyroidism and ophthalmopathy. TCRdb processed the multiplex PCR reads anew with MiXCR; each CDR3 protein has one entry. This sample yields a few hundred thousand distinct CDR3 sequences, of which more than 12% are seen a single time; around 19% belongs to the top ten. Sequencing was carried out using blood. The receptors stem from a woman younger than 45 with Graves' ophthalmopathy. Both conserved end residues are part of each CDR3. The D gene is left open where the match is weak. Expanded clones get a size class; other rows say once, few or many, or leave the size out.

CDR3 protein	D gene	V gene	J gene	clone size
CASSPWDSGTYNEQFF	TRBD2	TRBV18	TRBJ2-1	NA
CSAATKPSGGAIDTQYF	TRBD2	TRBV20-1	TRBJ2-3	many
CASSGITGELFF	NA	TRBV2	TRBJ2-2	many
CASSWDRDSGNEKLFF	TRBD1	TRBV27	TRBJ1-4	many
CASSLAGWGDQPQHF	NA	TRBV12-3/TRBV12-4	TRBJ1-5	many
CATSDPGLAGTNEQFF	TRBD2	TRBV24-1	TRBJ2-1	few
CSADTGTVDGAPGELFF	TRBD1	TRBV20-1	TRBJ2-2	many
CASSSEAGTRSTDTLYF	TRBD2	TRBV9	TRBJ2-3	NA
CASTPISAPGNTIYF	NA	TRBV19	TRBJ1-3	few
CASMRGDRVWEQYF	TRBD1	TRBV2	TRBJ2-7	many
CAWSPTEGASEKLFF	NA	TRBV30	TRBJ1-4	many
CASSSTTGSLETQYF	TRBD1	TRBV7-9	TRBJ2-5	NA
CSVRKRGGFTDTQYF	TRBD2	TRBV20-1	TRBJ2-3	few
CASSLDRRDIQYF	NA	TRBV13	TRBJ2-4	many
CASREPGPNQPQHF	NA	TRBV12-3/TRBV12-4	TRBJ1-5	many
CASSFPLNRIQTQYF	NA	TRBV28	TRBJ2-5	NA
CASSQPLRGHEQFF	NA	TRBV4-1	TRBJ2-1	once
CASSLGQKMRFYEQYF	NA	TRBV11-2	TRBJ2-7	many
CASTPTSGGVYEQYF	TRBD2	TRBV2	TRBJ2-7	many
CAIGTPGTSYEQYF	NA	TRBV6-1	TRBJ2-7	many
CSASFGGGETQYF	TRBD2	TRBV20-1	TRBJ2-5	NA
CASSVVLGNTEAFF	NA	TRBV9	TRBJ1-1	NA
CASSSGQGDSNQPQHF	TRBD1	TRBV5-1	TRBJ1-5	few
CASSPNPDPIRDEQYF	NA	TRBV6-1	TRBJ2-7	many
CASSPVKQETQYF	NA	TRBV18	TRBJ2-5	many
CSARAPQGSGTQYF	TRBD1	TRBV20-1	TRBJ2-3	many
CASSQATGTENSNQPQHF	TRBD1	TRBV3-1	TRBJ1-5	many
CAWRDRGRGQPQHF	TRBD1	TRBV30	TRBJ1-5	many
CSAQDRANTEAFF	TRBD1	TRBV20-1	TRBJ1-1	many
CASSQVAGEKLFF	NA	TRBV3-1	TRBJ1-4	many
CASSGDSPSGANVLTF	TRBD1	TRBV6-1	TRBJ2-6	NA
CATSDTGTKETQYF	NA	TRBV24-1	TRBJ2-5	many
CASTSRNMNTEAFF	NA	TRBV12-3/TRBV12-4	TRBJ1-1	many
CASSLTRAGELFF	NA	TRBV12-3/TRBV12-4	TRBJ2-2	many
CASRVRPPYEQYF	NA	TRBV19	TRBJ2-7	few
CSADWGSGGTDTQYF	TRBD2	TRBV20-1	TRBJ2-3	few
CASSYGGAGNTIYF	NA	TRBV6-1	TRBJ1-3	NA
CATSSVAGGNLGTQYF	TRBD2	TRBV15	TRBJ2-3	many
CASSPRGFYQPQHF	NA	TRBV18	TRBJ1-5	many
CASNWLETQYF	NA	TRBV2	TRBJ2-5	many
CASSPTGFGSNEQFF	NA	TRBV7-9	TRBJ2-1	many
CASSRGRFGLNQPQHF	NA	TRBV19	TRBJ1-5	NA
CASSSDREETQYF	TRBD1	TRBV7-9	TRBJ2-5	many
CSASMGDRDYNEQFF	TRBD1	TRBV20-1	TRBJ2-1	many
CASSYRAGMPYEQYF	NA	TRBV6-1	TRBJ2-7	many
CAWRPGTGSYEQYF	TRBD1	TRBV30	TRBJ2-7	many
CASSPLTGKRGGKTDTQYF	TRBD2	TRBV5-1	TRBJ2-3	many
CASGLMRSGGGSYNEQFF	TRBD2	TRBV7-3	TRBJ2-1	once
CASKDRLNYGYTF	NA	TRBV19	TRBJ1-2	few
CASRLAGVGTRGTEAFF	NA	TRBV7-8	TRBJ1-1	many
CASSYTPTISVGTDYGYTF	NA	TRBV11-2	TRBJ1-2	many